This record looks at one TCR beta chain sequence and its context. Residents of 24 US areas, aged roughly 18 to 95 years, made up the participants. The data originate from a study of blood T cell repertoires in COVID-19. Study in general: From T cells, B-cell-depleted T cells, or PBMCs came the material, which was cDNA or gDNA.

Only in-frame clones appear in the TCRdb table, and some are missing; sequencing was by immunoSEQ multiplex PCR. The table has 150,000 to 200,000 clones, 84% seen once. Germline loops: CDR1 KGHSH, CDR2 LQKENI. The CDR3 contains 16 residues. V lost 2 bases, J lost 2 bases, and 16 bases lay in between. The sequence came from a woman between 25 and 40 years old who had been exposed to COVID-19. The source material was PBMCs or T cells enriched from blood (not recorded which). This chain joins TRBV18 and TRBJ2-7; TRBD1 might be the D (5 bases). The CDR3 spells CASSPGGALSTYEQYF. The CDR3 region has the DNA TGTGCCAGCTCACCAGGTGGGGCCCTATCGACCTACGAGCAGTACTTC.